A single sample gave rise to the 12 T cell receptor beta chains below, sequenced in a study of beta chain features in type 1 diabetes. Findings and limits, study-wide: All four CD4+ subsets from Type 1 diabetes patients carried moderately but significantly shorter TCRB CDR3s.

Antigen specificity for these receptors is unknown. The isolated RNA, all of it, was reverse transcribed, so expressed TCRB transcripts were what got sequenced. The assay was immunoSEQ multiplex PCR, and TCRdb's table has in-frame clones only and misses some. In the table there are around 130,000 clones, roughly 17% of which are singletons. The material sequenced was central memory CD4+ T cells from blood. These receptors originate from a man aged 25-45 years with type 1 diabetes.

The chain has TRBV13 and TRBJ2-3; 7 bases match TRBD1. Germline CDR1 reads PRHDT; CDR2 reads FYEKMQ (reference sequence). This CDR3 spans 13 amino acids. Trimming cost V 3 bases and J 4 bases; bases outside gene matches: 1. The CDR3 DNA follows: TGTGCCAGCAGCTTTCAGGGGGCAGATACGCAGTATTTT. This encodes CASSFQGADTQYF. The full variable domain, in which reference TRBV13 and TRBJ2-3 provide the parts outside the CDR3, is AAGVIQSPRHLIKEKRETATLKCYPIPRHDTVYWYQQGPGQDPQFLISFYEKMQSDKGSIPDRFSAQQFSDYHSELNMSSLELGDSALYFCASSFQGADTQYFGPGTRLTVL.

The table lists this clone with many counts. The genes are TRBV2 and TRBJ2-7; D not resolved. Germline V gene sequence: CDR1 SNHLY, CDR2 FYNNEI. Trimming stripped 6 bases from V and 0 bases from J, with 12 bases between. The CDR3 runs to 14 residues. In DNA form, the CDR3 reads TGTGCCAGCAGGGGCACACTGCTCTCCTACGAGCAGTACTTC. It codes for CASRGTLLSYEQYF.

V usage is TRBV14 and J usage is TRBJ2-1; 9 positions agree with TRBD1. Germline V lookup: CDR1 SGHDN, CDR2 FVKESK. V lost 4 bases to trimming and J lost 2 bases; unmatched junction nucleotides: 3. The CDR3 spans 15 residues. The CDR3 loop reads CASSPRTGAYNEQFF. For the CDR3, the DNA is TGTGCCAGCAGCCCGAGGACAGGGGCCTACAATGAGCAGTTCTTC. Based on the CDR3 plus reference TRBV14 and TRBJ2-1, the full variable domain is EAGVTQFPSHSVIEKGQTVTLRCDPISGHDNLYWYRRVMGKEIKFLLHFVKESKQDESGMPNNRFLAERTGGTYSTLKVQPAELEDSGVYFCASSPRTGAYNEQFFGPGTRLTVL.

This clone has more than one count but fewer than ten. V is TRBV14 and J is TRBJ2-7; 7 bases are a match to TRBD1. The germline V gene encodes CDR1 SGHDN and CDR2 FVKESK. V gave up 1 base and J gave up 5 bases; unmatched junction bases: 8. The length of the CDR3 is 15 residues. The CDR3 nucleotides read TGTGCCAGCAGCCAAGTCTGGACAGGAGTGAACGAGCAGTACTTC. Protein sequence: CASSQVWTGVNEQYF.

This clone was counted ten times or more. The gene calls are TRBV6-6 and TRBJ2-7, with D unclear. The V and J ends lost 6 bases and 2 bases respectively, with 14 bases between them. The CDR3 runs 14 residues. Germline V gene data show CDR1 as MNHNY and CDR2 as SVGAGI (reference sequence). This chain's CDR3 is CASSPRGTAYEQYF. DNA of the CDR3: TGTGCCAGCAGCCCGCGCGGTACAGCCTACGAGCAGTACTTC.

Only a few counts were recorded for this clone. A clone one base away is much larger, so this may be a read error. The identical CDR3 is also encoded by other nucleotide sequences in the sample. The V gene is TRBV5-1, the J gene TRBJ2-1; 8 bases are a match to TRBD1. Germline V gives CDR1 SGHRS, CDR2 YFSETQ. The CDR3 is 15 residues long. V lost 0 bases and J lost 1; bases outside the gene matches: 0. CDR3 region: CASSLGQGSYNEQFF. The CDR3 DNA is TGCGCCAGCAGCTTGGGACAGGGGTCCTACAATGAGCAGTTCTTC.

The sample holds a few counts of this clone. Here the CDR3 DNA reads TGTGCCAGCAGTTACGTTCAAACAGCGTACAATGAGCAGTTCTTC. Protein sequence: CASSYVQTAYNEQFF. The chain links TRBV6-6 to TRBJ2-1; D unclear. CDR1 MNHNY and CDR2 SVGAGI come from the germline V gene (reference sequence). The germline V and J ends were trimmed by 2 bases and 4 bases, with 12 bases remaining between them. The CDR3 is made up of 15 amino acids.

V gene TRBV29-1 combines with J gene TRBJ1-5; tentative D call: TRBD1 (5 bases). The CDR3 contains 13 residues. Germline loops: CDR1 SQVTM, CDR2 ANQGSEA. Trimming took 7 bases from V and 7 from J, leaving 17 bases between them. The CDR3 nucleotides are TGCAGCGCCATTGTCCAGGGTAGACAGCCCCAGCATTTT. Its translation is CSAIVQGRQPQHF.

The rearrangement joins TRBV4-2 to TRBJ2-7; 10 bases fit TRBD2. The length of the CDR3 is 19 residues. Germline lookup yields CDR1 LGHNA and CDR2 YNFKEQ. Trimming cost V 1 base and J 2 bases; bases outside gene matches: 14. In DNA, the CDR3 is TGTGCCAGCAGCCAAGTAACTAGCGGGGCCCCATTCCGCACCTACGAGCAGTACTTC. It is translated as CASSQVTSGAPFRTYEQYF.

The sample holds a few counts of this clone. The rearrangement links TRBV27 to TRBJ2-1; D perhaps matches TRBD1 (6 bases). The CDR3 is made up of 13 amino acids. The germline gives CDR1 MNHEY, CDR2 SMNVEV (reference sequence). V lost 8 bases and J lost 3, with 11 bases in between. CDR3 bases: TGTGCCAGCGCAGGACAGATCTACAATGAGCAGTTCTTC. It encodes CASAGQIYNEQFF.

The chain carries TRBV7-3 and TRBJ2-1; D is tentatively TRBD1 or TRBD2 (6 bases each). Trimming took 5 bases from V and 8 from J, leaving 16 bases between them. Germline V gene lookup returns CDR1 SGHTA and CDR2 FQGTGA. The length of the CDR3 is 14 residues. CDR3 sequence: CASSQRGEGDEQFF. The CDR3 DNA is TGTGCCAGCAGCCAAAGGGGGGAAGGCGATGAGCAGTTCTTC.

This clone turned up a few times. The chain has TRBV7-2 and TRBJ2-3; 8 nucleotides match TRBD2. The J segment lost 6 bases and the V segment lost 5 bases, leaving 7 bases of the junction unmatched. This CDR3 has 14 residues. Germline V gene lookup returns CDR1 SGHTA and CDR2 FQGNSA. CDR3 loop: CASSRTSSRDTQYF. CDR3 DNA sequence: TGTGCCAGCAGCCGGACTAGCAGCAGGGATACGCAGTATTTT. Filled out from reference TRBV7-2 and TRBJ2-3, the complete variable domain reads GAGVSQSPSNKVTEKGKDVELRCDPISGHTALYWYRQSLGQGLEFLIYFQGNSAPDKSGLPSDRFSAERTGGSVSTLTIQRTQQEDSAVYLCASSRTSSRDTQYFGPGTRLTVL.